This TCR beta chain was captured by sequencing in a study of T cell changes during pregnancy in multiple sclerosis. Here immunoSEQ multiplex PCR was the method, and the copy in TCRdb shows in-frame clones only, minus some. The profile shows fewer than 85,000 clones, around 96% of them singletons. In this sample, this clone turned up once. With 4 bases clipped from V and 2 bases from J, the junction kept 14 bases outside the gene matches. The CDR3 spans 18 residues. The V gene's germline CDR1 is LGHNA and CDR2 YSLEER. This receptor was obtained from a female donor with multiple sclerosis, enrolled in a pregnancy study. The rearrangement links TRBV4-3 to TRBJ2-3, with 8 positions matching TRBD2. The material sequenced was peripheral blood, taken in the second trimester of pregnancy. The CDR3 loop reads CASSPSGGVAGFTDTQYF. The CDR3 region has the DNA TGCGCCAGCAGCCCCTCGGGTGGAGTAGCGGGATTCACAGATACGCAGTATTTT.